A selection of T cell receptor beta chains follows, all from one sample in a study of OX40 agonist ivuxolimab in advanced cancers. Data came from immunoSEQ multiplex PCR; TCRdb stores just in-frame clones and leaves some out. The table records roughly 70,000 clones, approximately 84% of them present only once. This specimen was CD4+ or CD8+ T cells sorted from blood, taken in a trial of the OX40 agonist ivuxolimab. These receptors were collected from an adult with an advanced solid tumor such as melanoma, head and neck, liver or kidney cancer. Each CDR3 is given with its conserved first and last residue. D genes are given only for firm matches. Rows give clone size only sometimes, using once, few, many, or a class for an expanded clone.

size: many
D: .
J: TRBJ1-5
V: TRBV19
CDR3: CASTLGQSYQPQHF
DNA: TGTGCCAGTACCCTAGGACAGTCTTATCAGCCCCAGCATTTT

size: once
D: .
J: TRBJ1-6
V: TRBV7-2
CDR3: CASSLRGTQNSPLHF
DNA: TGTGCCAGCAGCTTAAGAGGGACACAGAATTCACCCCTCCACTTT

size: .
D: .
J: TRBJ2-2
V: TRBV9
CDR3: CASSVATGWNTGELFF
DNA: TGTGCCAGCAGCGTAGCGACGGGGTGGAACACCGGGGAGCTGTTTTTT

size: .
D: TRBD2
J: TRBJ2-1
V: TRBV5-1
CDR3: CASRLAGGNEQFF
DNA: TGCGCCAGCAGACTAGCGGGAGGGAATGAGCAGTTCTTC

size: .
D: .
J: TRBJ2-7
V: TRBV29-1
CDR3: CSVAVRRLMAYEQYF
DNA: TGCAGCGTTGCGGTCCGGCGTCTAATGGCCTACGAGCAGTACTTC

size: .
D: .
J: TRBJ2-2
V: TRBV10-3
CDR3: CAISEGPRVGGELFF
DNA: TGTGCCATCAGTGAGGGGCCAAGGGTTGGCGGGGAGCTGTTTTTT

size: once
D: TRBD1
J: TRBJ1-1
V: TRBV13
CDR3: CASTRQGGETEAFF
DNA: TGTGCCAGCACCCGACAGGGAGGGGAGACTGAAGCTTTCTTT

size: .
D: .
J: TRBJ1-1
V: TRBV19
CDR3: CASSIYSGTEAFF
DNA: TGTGCCAGTAGTATTTATTCGGGCACTGAAGCTTTCTTT

size: .
D: TRBD2
J: TRBJ2-7
V: TRBV4-3
CDR3: CASSQDEAGGSEQYF
DNA: TGCGCCAGCAGCCAAGATGAAGCGGGGGGGTCCGAGCAGTACTTC

size: .
D: .
J: TRBJ1-2
V: TRBV5-4
CDR3: CASSSSRGVRGGYTF
DNA: TGTGCCAGCAGCTCCAGTCGGGGGGTAAGAGGTGGCTACACCTTC

size: .
D: TRBD1
J: TRBJ1-1
V: TRBV5-4
CDR3: CASSPSLGTGANTEAFF
DNA: TGTGCCAGCAGCCCCTCCCTGGGGACAGGGGCGAACACTGAAGCTTTCTTT

size: medium-sized
D: TRBD1
J: TRBJ2-2
V: TRBV19
CDR3: CASSRGQRTGELFF
DNA: TGTGCCAGTAGTAGGGGACAGAGGACCGGGGAGCTGTTTTTT

size: once
D: .
J: TRBJ2-1
V: TRBV7-2
CDR3: CASSPKIVPNEQFF
DNA: TGTGCCAGCAGCCCCAAAATTGTACCGAATGAGCAGTTCTTC

size: .
D: .
J: TRBJ2-7
V: TRBV9
CDR3: CASSVYTDSYEQYF
DNA: TGTGCCAGCAGCGTATATACGGACTCCTACGAGCAGTACTTC

size: .
D: .
J: TRBJ1-3
V: TRBV20-1
CDR3: CSARIGETIYF
DNA: TGCAGTGCTAGGATTGGGGAAACCATATATTTT

size: .
D: .
J: TRBJ2-2
V: TRBV11-3
CDR3: CASSPRPGPTNTGELFF
DNA: TGTGCCAGCAGTCCCCGCCCCGGACCTACGAACACCGGGGAGCTGTTTTTT

size: .
D: .
J: TRBJ1-4
V: TRBV30
CDR3: CAWSDGLTNEKLFF
DNA: TGTGCCTGGAGTGACGGGCTGACTAATGAAAAACTGTTTTTT

size: .
D: TRBD1
J: TRBJ1-1
V: TRBV2
CDR3: CASSDRGRIGKAFF
DNA: TGTGCCAGCAGTGACAGGGGGCGTATCGGGAAAGCTTTCTTT

size: once
D: .
J: TRBJ1-2
V: TRBV4-3
CDR3: CASSQDPTGRFGYTF
DNA: TGCGCCAGCAGCCAAGATCCCACAGGGCGGTTTGGCTACACCTTC

size: .
D: TRBD2
J: TRBJ2-3
V: TRBV7-2
CDR3: CASSFTGGARTDTQYF
DNA: TGTGCCAGCAGCTTCACGGGGGGGGCACGCACAGATACGCAGTATTTT

size: .
D: .
J: TRBJ2-2
V: TRBV5-6
CDR3: CASQRRGNTGELFF
DNA: TGTGCCAGCCAGAGGCGGGGGAACACCGGGGAGCTGTTTTTT

size: .
D: TRBD2
J: TRBJ2-5
V: TRBV5-1
CDR3: CASSLVTLAGAETQYF
DNA: TGCGCCAGCAGCTTGGTAACGTTAGCGGGGGCTGAGACCCAGTACTTC

size: .
D: .
J: TRBJ2-6
V: TRBV5-4
CDR3: CASSRVRGKGDSGANVLTF
DNA: TGTGCCAGCAGCCGAGTTAGGGGGAAGGGGGACTCTGGGGCCAACGTCCTGACTTTC

size: .
D: .
J: TRBJ1-4
V: TRBV19
CDR3: CASRGQEKLFF
DNA: TGTGCCAGTAGAGGACAGGAAAAACTGTTTTTT

size: .
D: .
J: TRBJ1-4
V: TRBV21-1
CDR3: CASSMSSNTTNEKLFF
DNA: TGTGCCAGCAGCATGTCATCTAACACAACTAATGAAAAACTGTTTTTT

size: .
D: TRBD1
J: TRBJ2-7
V: TRBV7-9
CDR3: CASRNRDRVTYEQYF
DNA: TGTGCCAGCAGAAACCGGGACAGGGTCACCTACGAGCAGTACTTC